This T cell receptor (beta chain) is from a study of beta chain features in type 1 diabetes. Expressed TCRB transcripts got sequenced, as all isolated RNA was reverse transcribed. Measured with immunoSEQ multiplex PCR; TCRdb has only the in-frame clones, and not every one. Of 350,000 to 450,000 clones listed, around 13% were seen once; the top ten hold roughly 0.0097%. As concerns this clone: The antigen is undetermined. Relative to the germline gene, one junction end is altered; a read error may explain this.

Findings and caveats of the study: In all four CD4+ subsets, TCRB CDR3 length was significantly, moderately reduced in type 1 diabetes.

The sequenced sample consisted of naive CD4+ T cells from blood. The source of this sequence is a woman in her late teens or twenties with type 1 diabetes.

CDR3 sequence: CAISQTGTGLHF. The CDR3 DNA sequence: TGTGCCATCAGTCAGACCGGGACAGGGCTGCACTTT. J is TRBJ1-6 and V is TRBV6-5; the match to TRBD1 covers 9 bases. Germline V gives CDR1 MNHEY, CDR2 SVGAGI. The CDR3 has 12 residues.